This TCR beta chain was captured by sequencing in a study of T cells in Graves' hyperthyroidism and ophthalmopathy. Study details: Sampling of peripheral blood happened at initial diagnosis, prior to any treatment. Overall study results and limits: Most thyroid clonotypes expanded above 0.001 were also detected in blood.

This CDR3 comprises 17 residues. V lost 8 bases and J lost 8; bases outside the gene matches: 16. This clonotype has a count of ten or more. Its antigen is still unknown. Disease duration under 2 months; hyperthyroidism patients were aged 18 to 65. The authors took PBMCs from over 8.5 ml fresh peripheral blood. Amplification of TCR beta CDR3 regions was performed using RNA transcripts as template. HTBI primers were the set used in a first-round RT-PCR of the TCR CDR3. TCRdb processed the multiplex PCR reads anew with MiXCR; each CDR3 protein has one entry. The table records some 690,000 distinct CDR3 sequences, approximately 15% of them present only once.

The TCR originated in a man aged 50-60 years with Graves' hyperthyroidism. The sequenced material came from blood. The rearrangement links TRBV12-3 or TRBV12-4 to TRBJ2-4; 12 positions match TRBD1. CDR3 nucleotide sequence: TGTGCCAGCGGAGGTGGGGACAGGGGGCTTCGTCGGGACATTCAGTACTTC. Translation: CASGGGDRGLRRDIQYF.